Described below is a single T cell receptor (beta chain) sequence and its context. Germline lookup yields CDR1 SGHTA and CDR2 FQGNSA. V lost 2 bases to trimming and J lost 6 bases, with 13 bases between them. The CDR3 sequence is 15 residues long. The tumor samples were collected prior to definitive surgery or chemotherapy. This specimen comes from a study of high-grade serous ovarian cancer treatment subgroups. About the research overall: Samples averaged approximately 14,000 reads and roughly 7,700 unique TCR beta rearrangements.

Libraries were prepared by immunoSEQ multiplex PCR; TCRdb keeps only in-frame clonotypes and omits some of them. The sample contains about 40,000 clones, 79% of which appear only once. Sequencing was performed on tumor tissue. The gene calls are TRBV7-2 and TRBJ2-2; D is possibly TRBD1 (6 bases). This TCR was recovered from a human donor with high-grade serous ovarian cancer. The CDR3 loop reads CASSLFGYRAGELFF. CDR3 in DNA: TGTGCCAGCAGCTTATTCGGGTACAGGGCCGGGGAGCTGTTTTTT.